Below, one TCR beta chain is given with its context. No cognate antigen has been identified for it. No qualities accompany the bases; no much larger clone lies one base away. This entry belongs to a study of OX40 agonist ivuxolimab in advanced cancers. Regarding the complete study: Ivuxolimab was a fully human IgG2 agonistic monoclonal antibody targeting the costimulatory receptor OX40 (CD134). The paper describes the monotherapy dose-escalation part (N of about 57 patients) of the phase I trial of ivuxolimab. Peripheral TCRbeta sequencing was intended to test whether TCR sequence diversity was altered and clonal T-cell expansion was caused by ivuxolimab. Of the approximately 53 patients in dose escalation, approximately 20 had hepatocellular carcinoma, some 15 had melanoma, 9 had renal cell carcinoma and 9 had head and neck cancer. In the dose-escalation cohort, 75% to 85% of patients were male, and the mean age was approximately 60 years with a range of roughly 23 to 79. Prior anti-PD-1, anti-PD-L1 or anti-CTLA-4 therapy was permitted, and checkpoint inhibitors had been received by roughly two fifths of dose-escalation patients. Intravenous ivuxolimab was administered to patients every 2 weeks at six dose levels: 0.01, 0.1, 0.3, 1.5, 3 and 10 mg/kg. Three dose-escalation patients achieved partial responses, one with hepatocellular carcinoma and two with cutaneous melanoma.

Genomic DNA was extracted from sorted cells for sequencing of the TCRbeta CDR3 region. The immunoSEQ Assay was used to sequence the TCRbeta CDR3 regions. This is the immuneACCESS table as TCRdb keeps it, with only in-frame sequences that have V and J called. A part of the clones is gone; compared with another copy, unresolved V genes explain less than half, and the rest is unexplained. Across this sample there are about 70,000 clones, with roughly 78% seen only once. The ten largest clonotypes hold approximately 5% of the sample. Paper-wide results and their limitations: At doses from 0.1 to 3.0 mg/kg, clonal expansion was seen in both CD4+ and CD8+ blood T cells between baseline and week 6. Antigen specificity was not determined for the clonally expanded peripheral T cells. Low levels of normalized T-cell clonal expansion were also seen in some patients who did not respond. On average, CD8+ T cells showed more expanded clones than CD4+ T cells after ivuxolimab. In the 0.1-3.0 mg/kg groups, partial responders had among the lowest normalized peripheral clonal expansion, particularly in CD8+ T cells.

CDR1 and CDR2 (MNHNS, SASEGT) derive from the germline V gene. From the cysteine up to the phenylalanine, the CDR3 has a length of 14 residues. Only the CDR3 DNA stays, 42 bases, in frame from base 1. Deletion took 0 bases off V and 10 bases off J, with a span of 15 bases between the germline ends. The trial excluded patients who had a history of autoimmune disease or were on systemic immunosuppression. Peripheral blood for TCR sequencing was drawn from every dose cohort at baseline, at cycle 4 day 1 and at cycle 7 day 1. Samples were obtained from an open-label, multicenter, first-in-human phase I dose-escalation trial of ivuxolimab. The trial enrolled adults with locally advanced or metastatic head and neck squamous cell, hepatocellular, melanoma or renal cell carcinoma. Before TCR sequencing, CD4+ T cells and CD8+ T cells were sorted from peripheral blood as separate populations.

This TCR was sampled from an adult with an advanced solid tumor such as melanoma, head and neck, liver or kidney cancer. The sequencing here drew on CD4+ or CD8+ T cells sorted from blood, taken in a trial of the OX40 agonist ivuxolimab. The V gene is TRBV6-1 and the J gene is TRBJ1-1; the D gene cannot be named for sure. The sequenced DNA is TGTGCCAGCAGTGAAGCGGAGGCGGGCGGCGGAGCTTTCTTT. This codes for CASSEAEAGGGAFF.